A selection of T cell receptor beta chains follows, all from one sample in a study of cytomegalovirus exposure and HLA in healthy donors. TCRdb keeps only in-frame clones here, not all; method: immunoSEQ multiplex PCR. The sample consists of some 150,000 clones, 70% to 80% of them appearing once. The sample taken for sequencing was PBMCs. Receptors were obtained from a woman aged 45-65 years in good health and CMV-seronegative. The conserved cysteine and the conserved F or W are not part of the CDR3 here. Fields, in order: V gene, J gene, CDR3 protein.

>TRBV6-5|TRBJ2-7
ASSYSIGAESYEQY
>TRBV11-3|TRBJ2-2
ASSPMTANTGELF
>TRBV7-6|TRBJ2-7
ASSLALAGGRGEQY
>TRBV28|TRBJ2-5
ASSPGDRAETQY
>TRBV4-2|TRBJ2-5
ASSRYREGETQY
>TRBV15|TRBJ1-6
ATSSRDSVNSPLH
>TRBV10-2|.
ASSDPETLWGYEQY
>TRBV6-5|TRBJ2-7
ASSLLYEQY
>TRBV7-9|TRBJ2-3
ASSLVDSTDTQY
>TRBV5-1|TRBJ2-7
ASSLEGAGGLEQY
>TRBV21-1|TRBJ2-1
ASSKTGGGVEQF
>TRBV28|TRBJ1-2
ASSTGQLYGYT
>TRBV2|TRBJ1-5
ASSRVDGNQPQH
>TRBV5-1|TRBJ2-7
ASRGKLAGVDEQY
>TRBV9|TRBJ1-1
ASSVEEITEAF
>TRBV27|TRBJ2-5
ASGPRGTAQGTQY
>TRBV6-1|TRBJ2-7
ASSPHRVDYEQY
>TRBV12-5|TRBJ1-1
ASGLVFGSSLTEAF
>TRBV9|TRBJ2-3
ASSVLGQGADTQY
>TRBV27|TRBJ2-3
ASRDFGGTQY
>TRBV2|TRBJ2-7
ASSEQGFYEQY
>TRBV10-3|TRBJ2-5
ATQGWRETQY
>TRBV2|TRBJ1-1
ASSEQGKTEAF
>TRBV5-1|TRBJ2-3
ASSLATSGNSDTQY
>TRBV7-9|TRBJ2-7
ASSRTSEDEQY
>TRBV11-2|TRBJ1-2
ASSPVGALYGYT
>TRBV19|TRBJ2-2
ATAHQRGGSDTGELF
>TRBV11-2|TRBJ1-2
ASSLSPGGARYGYT
>TRBV6-5|TRBJ1-4
ASSYGRAPYNEKLF
>TRBV30|TRBJ1-1
ASDQGAAEAF
>TRBV6-5|TRBJ1-1
ASSTREVEAF
>TRBV4-1|TRBJ2-7
ASSPARDRDYEQY
>TRBV29-1|TRBJ1-5
SVQSGGGSNQPQH
>TRBV28|TRBJ2-7
ASRDVNEQY
>TRBV30|TRBJ1-2
AWSFPGQTRGYT
>TRBV27|TRBJ2-5
ASSLRQVNKQY
>TRBV5-8|TRBJ2-1
ASSLIEAARIEQF
>TRBV27|TRBJ1-2
ASRLRTGASDGYT
>TRBV7-2|TRBJ2-2
ASSLYPGLAGEVTGELF
>TRBV5-5|TRBJ1-6
ASSDRSRGVNSPLH
>TRBV19|TRBJ2-1
ASTNHWGTSDYNEQF
>TRBV6-1|TRBJ2-1
ASNLAGSYNEQF
>TRBV28|TRBJ1-1
ASSSHGGKNTEAF
>TRBV7-9|TRBJ2-1
ASSPWTPSSYNEQF
>TRBV28|TRBJ2-1
ASSPGGTRATNEQF
>TRBV13|TRBJ2-1
ASSSPTSGLYNEQF
>TRBV6-5|TRBJ2-7
ASRDRANEQY
>TRBV7-3|TRBJ2-7
ASSYIQGYEQY
>TRBV28|TRBJ2-1
ASSMDYYNEQF
>TRBV5-1|TRBJ1-2
ASSPGGGSYYGYT
>TRBV18|TRBJ1-1
ASSLSFGQGGTEAF
>TRBV2|TRBJ1-5
ASTGTGGWNSNQPQH